The clone carrying this T cell receptor (beta chain) showed up just once. Its antigen is unidentified. These data are taken from a study of cytomegalovirus exposure and HLA in healthy donors. The CDR3 is 13 residues long. Germline CDR1 reads SGHRS; CDR2 reads YFSETQ. Trimming left V 0 bases short and J 6 bases short, with 8 bases between. Points from the study as a whole: Later analysis demonstrated an association between a missense DCLRE1C variant and TCR beta V- and J-gene trimming. The HLA-A and HLA-B alleles of most subjects were reportedly predicted accurately from TCR beta sequences.

The PCR made use of 60 Vbeta and 13 Jbeta primers. Produced via immunoSEQ multiplex PCR; TCRdb's table is partial and in-frame only. The data hold around 99,000 clones, with over 75% observed a single time. Sequences were obtained from PBMCs. The J gene is TRBJ2-3, the V gene TRBV5-1; D remains unclear. This receptor was obtained from a man aged 25 to 40 in good health and CMV-seronegative. CDR3 sequence reads: CASSLGAADTQYF. CDR3 sequence (DNA): TGCGCCAGCAGCTTGGGTGCGGCGGATACGCAGTATTTT.